The 3 T cell receptor beta chains given below trace back to one sample, sequenced in a study of spatial heterogeneity in lung cancer. TCRdb itself ran the 5' RACE reads through MiXCR, one entry per CDR3 protein. The data contain roughly 75,000 distinct CDR3 sequences, about 14% of them singletons. Time point of the sample: sample taken at primary tumor resection. Whole RNA from tumor, nontumor lung or frozen PBMC was sequenced unsorted. The sample in question was PBMCs, obtained at surgery. These receptors all stem from a male donor with early-stage non-small cell lung cancer.

This clonotype occurred many times. This chain connects TRBV20-1 to TRBJ1-1; 9 positions agree with TRBD1. In germline, CDR1 is DFQATT, CDR2 SNEGSKA (reference sequence). CDR3 size: 12 residues. CDR3 region: CSPGQGRTEAFF. As DNA, the CDR3 is TGCAGCCCGGGACAGGGTCGGACTGAAGCTTTCTTT.

This CDR3 reads CASSLRASGDNEQFF. The CDR3 DNA follows: TGTGCCAGCAGCTTAAGAGCTAGCGGTGACAATGAGCAGTTCTTC. The rearrangement links TRBV7-3 to TRBJ2-1; 7 bases agree with TRBD2. The germline V gene encodes CDR1 SGHTA and CDR2 FQGTGA. V trimming: 1 base; J trimming: 5 bases; junction bases outside the gene matches: 5. The CDR3 runs to 15 residues.

Only a few counts were recorded for this clonotype. The genes are TRBV7-6 and TRBJ1-3; D is undetermined. CDR1 is SGHVS and CDR2 is FNYEAQ in the germline V gene. V lost 0 bases and J lost 4, with 10 bases in between. The CDR3 is 15 residues long. Here the CDR3 reads CASSLAAGSGNTIYF. CDR3 in DNA: TGTGCCAGCAGCTTAGCGGCCGGGTCAGGAAACACCATATATTTT.